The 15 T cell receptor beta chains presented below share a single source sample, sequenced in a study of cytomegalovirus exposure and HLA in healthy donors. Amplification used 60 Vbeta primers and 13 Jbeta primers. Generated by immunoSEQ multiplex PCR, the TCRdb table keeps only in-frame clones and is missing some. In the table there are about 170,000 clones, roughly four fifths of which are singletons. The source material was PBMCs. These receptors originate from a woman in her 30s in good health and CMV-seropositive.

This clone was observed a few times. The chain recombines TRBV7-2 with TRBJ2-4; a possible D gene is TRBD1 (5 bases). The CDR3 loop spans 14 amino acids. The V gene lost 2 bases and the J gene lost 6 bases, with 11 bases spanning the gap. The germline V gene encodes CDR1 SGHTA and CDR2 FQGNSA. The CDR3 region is CASSLSGRGNIQYF. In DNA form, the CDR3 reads TGTGCCAGCAGCTTATCAGGGCGAGGAAACATTCAGTACTTC.

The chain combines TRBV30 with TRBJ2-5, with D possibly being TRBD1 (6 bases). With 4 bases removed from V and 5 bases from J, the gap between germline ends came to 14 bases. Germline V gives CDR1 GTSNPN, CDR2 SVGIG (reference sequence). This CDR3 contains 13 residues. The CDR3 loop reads CAWNRVFGETQYF. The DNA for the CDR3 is TGTGCCTGGAACAGGGTGTTTGGGGAGACCCAGTACTTC.

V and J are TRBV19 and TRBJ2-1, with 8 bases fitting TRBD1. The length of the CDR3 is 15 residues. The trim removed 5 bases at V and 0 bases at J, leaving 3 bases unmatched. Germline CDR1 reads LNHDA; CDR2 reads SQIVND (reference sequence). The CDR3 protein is CASSLGTGSYNEQFF. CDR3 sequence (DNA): TGTGCCAGTAGTCTCGGGACAGGCTCCTACAATGAGCAGTTCTTC.

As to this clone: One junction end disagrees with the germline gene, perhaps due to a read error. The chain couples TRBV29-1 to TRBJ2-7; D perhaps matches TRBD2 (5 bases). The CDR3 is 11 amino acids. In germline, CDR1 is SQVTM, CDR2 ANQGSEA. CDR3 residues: CSVKDPGEQYF. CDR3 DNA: TGCAGCGTTAAAGACCCGGGAGAGCAGTACTTC.

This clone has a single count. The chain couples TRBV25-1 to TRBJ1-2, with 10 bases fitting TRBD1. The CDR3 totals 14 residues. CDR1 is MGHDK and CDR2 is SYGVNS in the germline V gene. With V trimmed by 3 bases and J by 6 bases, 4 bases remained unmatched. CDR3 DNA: TGTGCCAGCAGTGACCCCGGGACAGGGGATGGCTACACCTTC. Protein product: CASSDPGTGDGYTF.

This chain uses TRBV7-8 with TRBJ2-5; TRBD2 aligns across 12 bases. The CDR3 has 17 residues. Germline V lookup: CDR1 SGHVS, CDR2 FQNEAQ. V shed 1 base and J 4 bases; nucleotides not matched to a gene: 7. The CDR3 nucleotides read TGTGCCAGCAGCTTAGGACTAGCGGGGGTAGTGGGAGAGACCCAGTACTTC. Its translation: CASSLGLAGVVGETQYF.

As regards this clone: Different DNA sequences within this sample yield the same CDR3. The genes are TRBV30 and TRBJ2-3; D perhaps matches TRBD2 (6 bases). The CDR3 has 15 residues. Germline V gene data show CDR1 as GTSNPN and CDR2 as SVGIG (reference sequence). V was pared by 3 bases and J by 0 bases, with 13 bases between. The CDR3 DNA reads TGTGCCTGGAGCCATGGGACTGCTAGCACAGATACGCAGTATTTT. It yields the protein CAWSHGTASTDTQYF. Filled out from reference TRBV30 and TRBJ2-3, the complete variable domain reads SQTIHQWPATLVQPVGSPLSLECTVEGTSNPNLYWYRQAAGRGLQLLFYSVGIGQISSEVPQNLSASRPQDRQFILSSKKLLLSDSGFYLCAWSHGTASTDTQYFGPGTRLTVL.

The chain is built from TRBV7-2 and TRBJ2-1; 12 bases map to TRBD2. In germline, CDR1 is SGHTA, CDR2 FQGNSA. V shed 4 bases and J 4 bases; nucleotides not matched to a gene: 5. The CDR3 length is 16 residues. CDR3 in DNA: TGTGCCAGCAGCTCCCCTAGCGGGGGGGGATACAATGAGCAGTTCTTC. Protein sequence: CASSSPSGGGYNEQFF.

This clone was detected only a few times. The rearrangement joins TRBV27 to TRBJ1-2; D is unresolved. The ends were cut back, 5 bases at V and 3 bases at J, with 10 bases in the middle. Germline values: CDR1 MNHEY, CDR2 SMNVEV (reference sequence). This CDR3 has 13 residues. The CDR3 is CASSLTFDYGYTF. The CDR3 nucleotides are TGTGCCAGCAGTCTGACATTCGACTATGGCTACACCTTC.

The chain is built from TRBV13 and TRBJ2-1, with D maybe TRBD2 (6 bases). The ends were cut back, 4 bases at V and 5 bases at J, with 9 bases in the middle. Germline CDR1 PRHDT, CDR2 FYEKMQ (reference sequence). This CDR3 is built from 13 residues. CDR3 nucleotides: TGTGCCAGCAGCTCTCGGGGGAACAATGAGCAGTTCTTC. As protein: CASSSRGNNEQFF.

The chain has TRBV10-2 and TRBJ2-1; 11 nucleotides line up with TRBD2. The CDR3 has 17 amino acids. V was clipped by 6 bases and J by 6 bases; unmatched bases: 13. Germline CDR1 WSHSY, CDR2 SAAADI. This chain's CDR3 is CASRDDAGLAVTNEQFF. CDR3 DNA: TGCGCCAGCAGAGACGACGCGGGACTAGCGGTAACCAATGAGCAGTTCTTC.

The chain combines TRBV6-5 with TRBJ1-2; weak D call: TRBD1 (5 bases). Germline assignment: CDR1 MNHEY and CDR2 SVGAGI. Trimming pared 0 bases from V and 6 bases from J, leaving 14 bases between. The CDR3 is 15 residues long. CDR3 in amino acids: CASSYSHSDIHGYTF. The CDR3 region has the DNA TGTGCCAGCAGTTACTCGCACTCGGACATTCATGGCTACACCTTC.

The CDR3 region is CAISESNGSGEQFF. The CDR3 coding sequence is TGTGCCATCAGTGAGTCGAACGGGAGCGGTGAGCAGTTCTTC. This sequence joins TRBV10-3 and TRBJ2-1; the D gene is possibly TRBD2 (6 bases). The CDR3 extends over 14 amino acids. V lost 0 bases to trimming and J lost 9 bases, with 12 bases between them. Germline lookup yields CDR1 ENHRY and CDR2 SYGVKD.

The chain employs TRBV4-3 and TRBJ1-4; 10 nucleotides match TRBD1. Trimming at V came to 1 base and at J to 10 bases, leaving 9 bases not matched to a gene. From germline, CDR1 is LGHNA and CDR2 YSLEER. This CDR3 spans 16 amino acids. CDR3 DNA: TGCGCCAGCAGCCAAGGGGCTGGACAGGGGGTAGGAAAACTGTTTTTT. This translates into CASSQGAGQGVGKLFF.

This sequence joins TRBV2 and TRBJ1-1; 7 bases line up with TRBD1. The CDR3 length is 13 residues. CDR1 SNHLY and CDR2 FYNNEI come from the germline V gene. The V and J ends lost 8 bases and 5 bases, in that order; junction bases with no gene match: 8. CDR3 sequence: CASRGQAQTEAFF. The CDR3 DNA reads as TGTGCCAGCCGAGGACAGGCCCAGACTGAAGCTTTCTTT.